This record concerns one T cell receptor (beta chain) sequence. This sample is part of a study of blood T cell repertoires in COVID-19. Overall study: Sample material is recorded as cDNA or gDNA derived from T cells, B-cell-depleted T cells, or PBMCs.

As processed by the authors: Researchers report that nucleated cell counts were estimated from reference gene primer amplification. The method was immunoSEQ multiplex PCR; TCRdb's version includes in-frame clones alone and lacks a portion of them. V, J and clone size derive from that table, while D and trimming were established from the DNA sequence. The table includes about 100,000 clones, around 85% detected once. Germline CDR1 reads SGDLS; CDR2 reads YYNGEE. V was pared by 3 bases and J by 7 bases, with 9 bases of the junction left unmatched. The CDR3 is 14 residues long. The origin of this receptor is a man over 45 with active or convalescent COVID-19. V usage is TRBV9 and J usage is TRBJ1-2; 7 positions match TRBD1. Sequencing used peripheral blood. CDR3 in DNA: TGTGCCAGCAGCGGCCGGGACAGATCCATTGGCTACACCTTC. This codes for CASSGRDRSIGYTF.